This T cell receptor (beta chain) stems from a study of CD8 T cells in Susac syndrome. Random hexamers primed reverse transcription of 0.5 to 1 ug RNA. TCRdb re-called the immunoSEQ multiplex PCR reads with MiXCR, one entry per CDR3 protein. The sample includes about 140,000 distinct CDR3 sequences, nearly 95% of them seen just once. The CDR3 spans 14 residues. Germline CDR1 and CDR2: MDHEN and SYDVKM. Trimming at V came to 6 bases and at J to 5 bases, leaving 7 bases not matched to a gene. This chain connects TRBV28 to TRBJ2-1, with TRBD1 matching over 7 bases. The TCR originated in a human donor in good health. The sequencing input was CD8+ T cells from PBMCs. CDR3 in DNA: TGTGCCAGCAGCCAGACAGGGAACGACAATGAGCAGTTCTTC. Its translation: CASSQTGNDNEQFF.